One and the same sample provided the 2 T cell receptor beta chains below, sequenced in a study of cytomegalovirus exposure and HLA in healthy donors. The study ran its PCR with 60 Vbeta and 13 Jbeta primers. Method: immunoSEQ multiplex PCR; TCRdb's copy keeps in-frame clones and lacks some. This sample's table has just under 60,000 clones. Specimen: PBMCs. These receptor sequences come from a male donor in good health and CMV-seronegative.

The V gene is TRBV30, the J gene TRBJ1-5; D gene uncertain. The V and J ends lost 0 bases and 5 bases respectively, with 8 bases between them. Germline-derived CDR1 and CDR2 are GTSNPN and SVGIG (reference sequence). This CDR3 spans 13 amino acids. The CDR3 coding sequence is TGTGCCTGGAGTGTGAACAGTTATCAGCCCCAGCATTTT. It is translated as CAWSVNSYQPQHF.

This chain links TRBV11-2 with TRBJ2-2; 7 nucleotides agree with TRBD2. The germline V gene encodes CDR1 SGHAT and CDR2 FQNNGV. Trimming removed 4 bases from V and 5 bases from J; junction bases left unmatched: 10. This CDR3 spans 16 amino acids. CDR3 protein: CASSSQGTGGTGELFF. CDR3 DNA: TGTGCCAGCAGCTCGCAAGGGACGGGGGGAACCGGGGAGCTGTTTTTT. The full variable domain, its missing parts supplied by reference TRBV11-2 and TRBJ2-2, is EAGVAQSPRYKIIEKRQSVAFWCNPISGHATLYWYQQILGQGPKLLIQFQNNGVVDDSQLPKDRFSAERLKGVDSTLKIQPAKLEDSAVYLCASSSQGTGGTGELFFGEGSRLTVL.